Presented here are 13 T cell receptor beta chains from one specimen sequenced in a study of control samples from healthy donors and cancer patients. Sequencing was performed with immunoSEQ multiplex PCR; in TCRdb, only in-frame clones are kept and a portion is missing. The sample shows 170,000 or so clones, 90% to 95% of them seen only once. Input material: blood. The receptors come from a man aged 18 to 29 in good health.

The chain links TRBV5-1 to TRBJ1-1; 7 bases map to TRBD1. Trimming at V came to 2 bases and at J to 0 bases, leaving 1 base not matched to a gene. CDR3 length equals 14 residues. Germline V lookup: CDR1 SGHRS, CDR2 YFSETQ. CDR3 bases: TGCGCCAGCAGCTTTGGACAGGTGAACACTGAAGCTTTCTTT. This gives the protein CASSFGQVNTEAFF.

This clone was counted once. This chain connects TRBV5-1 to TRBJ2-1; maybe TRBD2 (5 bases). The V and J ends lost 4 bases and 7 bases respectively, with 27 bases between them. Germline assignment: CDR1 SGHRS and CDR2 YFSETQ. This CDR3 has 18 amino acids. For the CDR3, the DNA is TGCGCCAGCAGCGCGAACCGGGCCACGAGAGGGTTGGGGAATGAGCAGTTCTTC. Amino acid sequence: CASSANRATRGLGNEQFF.

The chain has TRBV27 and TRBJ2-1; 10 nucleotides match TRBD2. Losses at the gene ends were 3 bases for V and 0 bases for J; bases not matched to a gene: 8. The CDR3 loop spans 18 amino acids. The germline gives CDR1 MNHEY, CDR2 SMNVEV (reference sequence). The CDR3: CASSFRLAGDRSYNEQFF. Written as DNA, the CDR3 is TGTGCCAGCAGTTTCCGGCTAGCGGGGGACCGCTCCTACAATGAGCAGTTCTTC.

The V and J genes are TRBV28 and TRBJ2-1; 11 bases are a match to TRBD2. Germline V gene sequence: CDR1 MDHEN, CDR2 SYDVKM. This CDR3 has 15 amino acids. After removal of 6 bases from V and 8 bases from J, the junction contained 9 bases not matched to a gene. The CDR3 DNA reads TGTGCCAGCAGCAATAGCGGGGGGGCTGATCATGAGCAGTTCTTC. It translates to CASSNSGGADHEQFF.

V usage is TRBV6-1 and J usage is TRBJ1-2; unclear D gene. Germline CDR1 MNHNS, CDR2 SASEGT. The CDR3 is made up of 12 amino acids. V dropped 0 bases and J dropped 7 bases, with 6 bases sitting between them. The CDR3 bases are TGTGCCAGCAGTGAAGCGGGAATTGGCTACACCTTC. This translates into CASSEAGIGYTF.

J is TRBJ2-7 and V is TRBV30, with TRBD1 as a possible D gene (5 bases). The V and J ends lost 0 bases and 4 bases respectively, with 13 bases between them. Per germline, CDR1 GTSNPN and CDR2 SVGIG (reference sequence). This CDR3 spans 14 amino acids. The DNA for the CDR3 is TGTGCCTGGAGTGTCCCACGAGACAGTTACGAGCAGTACTTC. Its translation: CAWSVPRDSYEQYF.

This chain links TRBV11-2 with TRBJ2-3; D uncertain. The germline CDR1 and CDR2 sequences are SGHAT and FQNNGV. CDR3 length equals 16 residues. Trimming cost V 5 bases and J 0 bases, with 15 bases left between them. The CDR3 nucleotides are TGTGCCAGCAGCCTCAAACTGATTGGAAGCACAGATACGCAGTATTTT. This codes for CASSLKLIGSTDTQYF.

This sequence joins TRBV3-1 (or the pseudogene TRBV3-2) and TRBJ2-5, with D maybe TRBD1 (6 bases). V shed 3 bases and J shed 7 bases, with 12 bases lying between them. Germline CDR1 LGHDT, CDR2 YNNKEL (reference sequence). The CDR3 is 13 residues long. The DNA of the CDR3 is TGTGCCAGCAGCCAGGAATTCAGGGGGACCCAGTACTTC. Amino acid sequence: CASSQEFRGTQYF.

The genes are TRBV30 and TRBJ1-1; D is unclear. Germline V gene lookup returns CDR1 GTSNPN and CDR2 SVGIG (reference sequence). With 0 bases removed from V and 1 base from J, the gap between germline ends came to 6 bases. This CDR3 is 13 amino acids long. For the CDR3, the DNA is TGTGCCTGGAGTGTAATGGGGAACACTGAAGCTTTCTTT. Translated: CAWSVMGNTEAFF.

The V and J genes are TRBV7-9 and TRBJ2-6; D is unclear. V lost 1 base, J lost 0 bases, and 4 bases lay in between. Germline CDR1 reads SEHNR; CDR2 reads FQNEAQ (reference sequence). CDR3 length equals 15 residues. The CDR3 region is CASSLEDSGANVLTF. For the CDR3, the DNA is TGTGCCAGCAGCTTAGAGGACTCTGGGGCCAACGTCCTGACTTTC.

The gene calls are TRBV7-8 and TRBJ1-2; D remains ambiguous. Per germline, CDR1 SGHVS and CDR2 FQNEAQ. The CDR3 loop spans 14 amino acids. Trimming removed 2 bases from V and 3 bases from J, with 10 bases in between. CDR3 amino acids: CASSLIRNDYGYTF. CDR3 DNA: TGTGCCAGCAGCTTAATTAGGAATGACTATGGCTACACCTTC. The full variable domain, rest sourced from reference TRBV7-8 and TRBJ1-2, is GAGVSQSPRYKVAKRGQDVALRCDPISGHVSLFWYQQALGQGPEFLTYFQNEAQLDKSGLPSDRFFAERPEGSVSTLKIQRTQQEDSAVYLCASSLIRNDYGYTFGSGTRLTVV.

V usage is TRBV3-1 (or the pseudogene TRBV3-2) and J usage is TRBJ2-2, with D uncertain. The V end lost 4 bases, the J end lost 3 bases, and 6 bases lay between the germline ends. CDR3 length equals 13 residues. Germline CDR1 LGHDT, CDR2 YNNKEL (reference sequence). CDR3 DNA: TGTGCCAGCAGCCCCAGCTACACCGGGGAGCTGTTTTTT. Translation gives CASSPSYTGELFF.

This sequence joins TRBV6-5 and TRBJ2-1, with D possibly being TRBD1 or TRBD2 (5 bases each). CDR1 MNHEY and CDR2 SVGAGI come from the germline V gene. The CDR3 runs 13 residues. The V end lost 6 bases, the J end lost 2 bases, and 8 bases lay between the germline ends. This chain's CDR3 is CASRRDPYNEQFF. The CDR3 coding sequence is TGTGCCAGCAGGAGGGACCCCTACAATGAGCAGTTCTTC.